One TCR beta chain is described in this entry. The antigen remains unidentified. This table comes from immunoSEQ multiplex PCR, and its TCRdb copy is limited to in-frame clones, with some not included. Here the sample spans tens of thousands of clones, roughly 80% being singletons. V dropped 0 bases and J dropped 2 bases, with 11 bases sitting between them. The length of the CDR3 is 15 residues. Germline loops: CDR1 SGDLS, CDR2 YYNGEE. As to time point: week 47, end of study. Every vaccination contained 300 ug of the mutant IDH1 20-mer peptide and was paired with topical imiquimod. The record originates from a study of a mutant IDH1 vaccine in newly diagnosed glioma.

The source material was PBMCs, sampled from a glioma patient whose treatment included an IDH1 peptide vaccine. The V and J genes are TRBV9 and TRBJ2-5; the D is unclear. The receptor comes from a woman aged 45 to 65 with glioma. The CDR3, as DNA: TGTGCCAGCAGCGTAGCTACAGTCCGACAAGAGACCCAGTACTTC. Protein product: CASSVATVRQETQYF.